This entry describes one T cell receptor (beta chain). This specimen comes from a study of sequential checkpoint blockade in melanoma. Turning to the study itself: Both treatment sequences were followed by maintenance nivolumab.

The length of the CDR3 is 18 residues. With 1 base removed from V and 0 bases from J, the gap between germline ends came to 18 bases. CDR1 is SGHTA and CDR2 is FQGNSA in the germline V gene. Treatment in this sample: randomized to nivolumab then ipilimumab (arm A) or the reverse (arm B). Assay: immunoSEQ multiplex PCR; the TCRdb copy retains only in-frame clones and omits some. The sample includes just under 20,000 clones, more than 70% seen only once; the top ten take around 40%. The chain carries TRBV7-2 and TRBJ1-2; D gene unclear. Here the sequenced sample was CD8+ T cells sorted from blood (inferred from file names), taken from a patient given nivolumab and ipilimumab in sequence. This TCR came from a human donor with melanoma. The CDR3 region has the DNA TGTGCCAGCAGCTTAGGCTTTGGGTACGGTGGAGCTAACTATGGCTACACCTTC. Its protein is CASSLGFGYGGANYGYTF.